This T cell receptor (beta chain) was profiled in a study of identical twins. Study observations and caveats: The presence of invariant MAIT and iNKT cells could partly confound analyses of zero-insertion sequences. There were fewer insertions in abundant cord blood beta clonotypes, but memory repertoires showed no such pattern. Within twin pairs, the out-of-frame alpha sequences they shared showed excess low generation probability. Donors were not followed over many years; analysis was cross-sectional.

TCRdb re-called the 5' RACE reads through MiXCR, storing one row per CDR3 protein. The sample yields a few hundred thousand distinct CDR3 sequences, around a tenth seen once. The table lists this clonotype with many counts. Its antigen is still unknown. Losses at the gene ends were 4 bases for V and 6 bases for J; bases not matched to a gene: 15. Per germline, CDR1 SGHRS and CDR2 YFSETQ. The CDR3 is made up of 18 amino acids. Separately, the same data were catalogued under a study of yellow fever vaccine responses in identical twins.

The material sequenced was PBMCs. This rearrangement joins TRBV5-1 to TRBJ2-2; 10 bases fit TRBD2. The sequence was collected from a woman between 18 and 30 years old in good health. The CDR3, as DNA: TGCGCCAGCAGCCGGATGGGTACCGGGACTAGCGAGCCCGGGGAGCTGTTTTTT. Amino acid sequence: CASSRMGTGTSEPGELFF.